The 26 T cell receptor beta chains below come from one sample, sequenced in a study of blood T cell repertoires in COVID-19. Data came from immunoSEQ multiplex PCR; TCRdb stores just in-frame clones and leaves some out. The data show 130,000 or so clones, with approximately 85% seen just once and 4.3% held by the top ten. Sequenced: peripheral blood. The receptors shown here come from a human donor in a cohort sampled during active COVID-19.

The chain joins TRBV7-2 to TRBJ2-3; 8 nucleotides match TRBD2. The ends lost 5 bases at V and 5 bases at J; junction bases unmatched: 12. The V gene's germline CDR1 is SGHTA and CDR2 FQGNSA. The CDR3 contains 16 residues. The chain's CDR3 is CASSPLGGGLGDTQYF. The DNA for the CDR3 is TGTGCCAGCAGCCCCCTCGGGGGGGGGTTAGGAGATACGCAGTATTTT.

V usage is TRBV7-9 and J usage is TRBJ1-2, with D unclear. The CDR3 extends over 15 amino acids. V lost 1 base and J lost 3, with 12 bases in between. CDR1 is SEHNR, CDR2 FQNEAQ, per germline (reference sequence). CDR3 sequence: CASSLVVAGYYGYTF. As DNA, the CDR3 is TGTGCCAGCAGCTTAGTGGTAGCGGGGTACTATGGCTACACCTTC.

This sequence joins TRBV28 and TRBJ2-7, with D maybe TRBD2 (5 bases). CDR1 is MDHEN, CDR2 SYDVKM, per germline. This CDR3 spans 11 amino acids. The CDR3 protein is CLTGNFYEQYV. The CDR3, as DNA: TGTTTGACGGGAAACTTCTACGAGCAGTACGTC.

This clone was recorded once. The chain joins TRBV4-3 to TRBJ2-1, with 8 bases aligning to TRBD2. The CDR3 has 15 residues. Germline trimming cut 2 bases from V and 2 bases from J; bases unmatched to any gene: 2. Per the germline V gene, CDR1 is LGHNA and CDR2 is YSLEER. The CDR3 is CASSQTSGTYNEQFF. The CDR3 DNA reads as TGCGCCAGCAGCCAAACTAGCGGAACCTACAATGAGCAGTTCTTC.

The CDR3, as DNA: TGTGCCAGCAGGGGGACAGGGGGAATTCTGGAGCAGTTCTTC. Amino acids: CASRGTGGILEQFF. The chain has TRBV28 and TRBJ2-1, with 11 positions matching TRBD1. CDR1 and CDR2 from the germline V gene are MDHEN and SYDVKM. This CDR3 has 14 amino acids. With V trimmed by 6 bases and J by 10 bases, 8 bases remained unmatched.

As regards this clone: Other DNA sequences from this sample encode an identical CDR3 as well. CDR3 sequence reads: CASSQDPGNTEAFF. CDR3 bases: TGCGCCAGCAGCCAAGACCCAGGGAACACTGAAGCTTTCTTT. The chain has TRBV4-1 and TRBJ1-1; D unclear. The germline V gene has CDR1 MGHRA and CDR2 YSYEKL. V shed 0 bases and J shed 1 base, with 6 bases lying between them. This CDR3 is built from 14 residues.

The V call is TRBV11-3, the J call TRBJ2-5; no reliable D call. Germline V lookup: CDR1 SGHNT, CDR2 YENEEA. The CDR3 covers 12 residues. V lost 5 bases to trimming and J lost 9 bases, with 13 bases between them. The CDR3 loop is CASSLQASPQYF. CDR3 nucleotide sequence: TGTGCCAGCAGCCTCCAAGCTTCTCCCCAGTACTTC.

The chain has TRBV7-2 and TRBJ1-6, with TRBD1 as a possible D gene (5 bases). CDR3 length: 16 residues. Germline V gives CDR1 SGHTA, CDR2 FQGNSA. Trimming left V 6 bases short and J 0 bases short, with 12 bases between. CDR3 in DNA: TGTGCCAGCAGTACCACAGGACCCTCCTATAATTCACCCCTCCACTTT. Translating gives CASSTTGPSYNSPLHF.

The chain has TRBV28 and TRBJ1-2; possible D gene TRBD1, 5 bases. The CDR3 consists of 12 residues. Trimming shortened V by 3 bases and J by 7 bases, and 9 bases separated the two germline ends. Germline V gene lookup returns CDR1 MDHEN and CDR2 SYDVKM. The DNA of the CDR3 is TGTGCCAGCAGTTTCGGACACCTTGGCTACACCTTC. Protein sequence: CASSFGHLGYTF.

This clone was seen just once. This rearrangement joins TRBV19 to TRBJ2-1; D not certain. Between the trimmed V and J ends, which lost 3 bases and 6 bases, there was a span of 9 bases. The CDR3 totals 13 residues. In germline, CDR1 is LNHDA, CDR2 SQIVND (reference sequence). CDR3 region: CASSILLPNEQFF. The CDR3 DNA reads as TGTGCCAGTAGTATTTTACTCCCCAATGAGCAGTTCTTC.

The genes are TRBV18 and TRBJ1-1; D might be TRBD1 (6 bases). The CDR3 covers 19 residues. Germline CDR1 KGHSH, CDR2 LQKENI. Trimming shortened V by 3 bases and J by 3 bases, and 26 bases separated the two germline ends. This CDR3 reads CASSPAQWQIRGGDTEAFF. As DNA, the CDR3 is TGTGCCAGCTCACCCGCTCAGTGGCAGATCAGGGGAGGGGACACTGAAGCTTTCTTT.

This sequence joins TRBV2 and TRBJ2-2; 12 positions agree with TRBD1. This CDR3 has 15 residues. V dropped 4 bases and J dropped 6; count of bases not matched to a gene: 3. Germline CDR1 and CDR2: SNHLY and FYNNEI. The CDR3 sequence: CASSGDRGRSGELFF. CDR3 sequence (DNA): TGTGCCAGCAGTGGGGACAGGGGGCGATCCGGGGAGCTGTTTTTT.

The chain recombines TRBV4-3 with TRBJ1-1; D ambiguous. Trimming pared 0 bases from V and 5 bases from J, leaving 13 bases between. CDR1 is LGHNA and CDR2 is YSLEER in the germline V gene. The CDR3 contains 15 residues. The CDR3 bases are TGCGCCAGCAGCCAAGATCGGACGGGAGGGACTGAAGCTTTCTTT. This sequence encodes CASSQDRTGGTEAFF.

This chain links TRBV9 with TRBJ2-3; possible D gene TRBD2, 7 bases. CDR1 and CDR2 (germline): SGDLS, YYNGEE. This CDR3 contains 15 residues. V was pared by 3 bases and J by 2 bases, with 13 bases between. CDR3 nucleotide sequence: TGTGCCAGCAGCGACTTAGGGGGGGTCACAGATACGCAGTATTTT. This codes for CASSDLGGVTDTQYF.

This chain links TRBV18 with TRBJ1-1, with unresolved D. Deletions cut 5 bases from V and 3 bases from J, with 7 bases between. Per the germline V gene, CDR1 is KGHSH and CDR2 is LQKENI. This CDR3 contains 12 residues. DNA of the CDR3: TGTGCCAGCTCATATACGGACACTGAAGCTTTCTTT. Residues: CASSYTDTEAFF.

This sequence joins TRBV6-2 or TRBV6-3 and TRBJ1-5; possibly TRBD1 for D (5 bases). Germline-derived CDR1 and CDR2 are MNHEY and SVGEGT. The CDR3 is 14 amino acids. The V and J ends lost 7 bases and 4 bases respectively, with 14 bases between them. DNA for the CDR3: TGTGCCAGCAACCCAGGGACTCGGAATCAGCCCCAGCATTTT. This gives the protein CASNPGTRNQPQHF.

The J gene is TRBJ1-3, the V gene TRBV27, with D hard to call. Per germline, CDR1 MNHEY and CDR2 SMNVEV (reference sequence). CDR3 size: 15 residues. Trimming shortened V by 5 bases and J by 0 bases, and 11 bases separated the two germline ends. The CDR3 DNA sequence: TGTGCCAGCAGTGCACAGTTTCTCTCTGGAAACACCATATATTTT. Its translation is CASSAQFLSGNTIYF.

The CDR3 DNA reads TGTGCCAGTAATAAAAACCGGGGCACAGATACGCAGTATTTT. Encoded protein: CASNKNRGTDTQYF. The gene calls are TRBV11-3 and TRBJ2-3; D gene uncertain. Germline CDR1 SGHNT, CDR2 YENEEA. CDR3 length: 14 amino acids. V was trimmed by 9 bases and J by 1 base, leaving 14 bases between them.

The V call is TRBV29-1, the J call TRBJ2-1; TRBD1 aligns across 7 bases. There are 14 residues in the CDR3. Germline V gene lookup returns CDR1 SQVTM and CDR2 ANQGSEA. Trimming at V came to 6 bases and at J to 4 bases, leaving 9 bases not matched to a gene. The CDR3 spells CSVGTAQGYNEQFF. In DNA, the CDR3 is TGCAGCGTCGGGACCGCACAGGGGTACAATGAGCAGTTCTTC.

This rearrangement joins TRBV5-1 to TRBJ2-2; the D gene is possibly TRBD2 (6 bases). With 5 bases removed from V and 2 bases from J, the gap between germline ends came to 16 bases. Germline V gene lookup returns CDR1 SGHRS and CDR2 YFSETQ. The CDR3 consists of 16 residues. CDR3 amino acids: CASSAFGGINTGELFF. CDR3 DNA: TGCGCCAGCAGTGCATTCGGCGGGATTAACACCGGGGAGCTGTTTTTT.

The chain employs TRBV7-2 and TRBJ1-2; 9 bases agree with TRBD1. Germline CDR1 is SGHTA and CDR2 is FQGNSA. The CDR3 contains 15 residues. J lost 2 bases, V lost 5 bases, and 6 bases had no gene match. The CDR3: CASSPRTGANYGYTF. The CDR3 DNA reads as TGTGCCAGCAGCCCCCGGACAGGGGCCAACTATGGCTACACCTTC.

This chain connects TRBV2 to TRBJ1-6, with 8 bases lining up with TRBD1. J lost 10 bases, V lost 3 bases, and 2 bases had no gene match. Looked up from germline, CDR1 is SNHLY and CDR2 is FYNNEI. There are 13 residues in the CDR3. The DNA of the CDR3 is TGTGCCAGCAGTGACAGGGGGCTGTCACCCCTCCACTTT. Its translation is CASSDRGLSPLHF.

J is TRBJ2-1 and V is TRBV24-1; TRBD2 agrees at 11 bases. Germline CDR1 is KGHDR and CDR2 is SFDVKD. The V gene end was trimmed by 7 bases and the J gene end by 10 bases; junction bases not matched to a gene: 14. This CDR3 is built from 16 residues. CDR3 protein: CATSQVAGGPFYEQFF. The DNA for the CDR3 is TGTGCCACCAGCCAGGTAGCGGGAGGGCCTTTCTACGAGCAGTTCTTC.

This chain links TRBV7-2 with TRBJ1-5; D unresolved. The CDR3 extends over 14 amino acids. CDR1 is SGHTA and CDR2 is FQGNSA in the germline V gene. Trimming stripped 5 bases from V and 7 bases from J, with 15 bases between. CDR3 amino acids: CASSTSRVSQPQHF. In DNA, the CDR3 is TGTGCCAGCAGCACATCCCGGGTCTCCCAGCCCCAGCATTTT.

The rearrangement links TRBV19 to TRBJ2-2; D may be TRBD2 (5 bases). V was pared by 6 bases and J by 1 base, with 6 bases between. This CDR3 comprises 13 residues. Germline CDR1 and CDR2: LNHDA and SQIVND (reference sequence). The CDR3, as DNA: TGTGCCAGTAGACGGGGGAACACCGGGGAGCTGTTTTTT. Translated: CASRRGNTGELFF.

The genes are TRBV2 and TRBJ2-3; 9 bases fit TRBD2. The germline V gene has CDR1 SNHLY and CDR2 FYNNEI. The CDR3 is made up of 13 amino acids. J gave up 6 bases and V 6 bases, and 4 bases lay outside the gene matches. CDR3 sequence: CASRRGGLDTQYF. For the CDR3, the DNA is TGTGCCAGCAGGCGGGGGGGTTTGGATACGCAGTATTTT. The variable domain in full, with the rest retrieved from reference TRBV2 and TRBJ2-3, is EPEVTQTPSHQVTQMGQEVILRCVPISNHLYFYWYRQILGQKVEFLVSFYNNEISEKSEIFDDQFSVERPDGSNFTLKIRSTKLEDSAMYFCASRRGGLDTQYFGPGTRLTVL.